This T cell receptor (beta chain) was found in a study of molecular identifiers for immune sequencing clone quantification. TCRdb reprocessed the PCR reads via MiXCR and lists one record per CDR3 protein. The data show about 97,000 distinct CDR3 sequences, with under 40% seen just once and approximately 10% held by the top ten. This clonotype was observed a single time. Compared with germline, one end of the junction differs, possibly owing to a read error. Construction of naive CD8 libraries employed roughly 20,000 to 1,100,000 sorted cells together with 10%, 30% or 50% RNA. This CDR3 contains 13 residues. Looked up from germline, CDR1 is SGDLS and CDR2 is YYNGEE.

The chain is built from TRBV9 and TRBJ2-1; no clear D gene. The specimen was naive CD8+ T cells from blood, with Jurkat cell RNA spiked in. The subset was: FACS-sorted CD8+CD4-CCR7+CD45RA+ naive T cells. The receptor was derived from a human donor in good health. Some libraries in this study had Jurkat cell RNA spiked in. CDR3 sequence: CTSSPSTLHEQFF. The CDR3 DNA sequence: TGTACCAGCAGCCCCTCGACCCTTCATGAGCAGTTCTTC.